The 25 T cell receptor beta chains reported below all come from one sample, sequenced in a study of T cells in Graves' hyperthyroidism and ophthalmopathy (dated by TCRdb to the late 2010s). Libraries were made using multiplex PCR. Instrument used: Illumina HiSeq 2000. TCR beta CDR3 regions were amplified from RNA transcripts. The first round of RT-PCR for the TCR CDR3 was performed with the HTBI primer set and the Qiagen OneStep RT-PCR kit. TCRdb passed the public sequencing reads through fastp at Q25 and MiXCR, retaining productive beta sequences. Rows are combined by CDR3 protein, so each entry shows the most common genes and DNA. Present in this sample are approximately 400,000 distinct CDR3 sequences, around 13% of which were seen just once. Together, the top ten hold 15% to 20% of the sample. Material: blood. These receptors were taken from a woman aged 25 to 39 with Graves' ophthalmopathy.

This rearrangement joins TRBV6-5 to TRBJ1-6; D gene uncertain. Germline values: CDR1 MNHEY, CDR2 SVGAGI. The CDR3 is 15 amino acids. Deletions cut 2 bases from V and 7 bases from J, with 12 bases between. The CDR3 reads CASSYNGVRNSPLHF. DNA for the CDR3: TGTGCCAGCAGTTACAACGGGGTTCGAAATTCACCCCTCCACTTT.

The sample holds many counts of this clonotype. V gene TRBV12-3 or TRBV12-4 combines with J gene TRBJ1-3; D is unresolved. V was clipped by 5 bases and J by 0 bases, with 8 bases between them. This CDR3 comprises 14 residues. This CDR3 reads CASSRSPSGNTIYF. The CDR3 bases are TGTGCCAGCAGTAGGTCACCCTCTGGAAACACCATATATTTT.

This clonotype was found a few times. The chain links TRBV20-1 to TRBJ1-4; D is undetermined. The CDR3 is made up of 15 amino acids. Germline V gene data show CDR1 as DFQATT and CDR2 as SNEGSKA (reference sequence). V shed 0 bases and J shed 5 bases, with 13 bases lying between them. In DNA form, the CDR3 reads TGCAGTGCTAGAGATTCCCGAATTCTGAATGAAAAACTGTTTTTT. This codes for CSARDSRILNEKLFF.

This clonotype came up many times. The chain links TRBV2 to TRBJ2-1; possibly TRBD1 or TRBD2 for D (5 bases each). Germline V gene lookup returns CDR1 SNHLY and CDR2 FYNNEI. CDR3 length: 16 residues. The V end was cut by 3 bases, the J end by 7 bases, with 19 bases between. CDR3 DNA: TGTGCCAGCAGTGAGCCGGGACGGCTATCTGGGAATGAGCAGTTCTTC. This gives the protein CASSEPGRLSGNEQFF.

This clonotype was detected many times. This chain connects TRBV2 to TRBJ1-2, with no clear D. The CDR3 extends over 13 amino acids. V was shortened by 7 bases and J by 4 bases, with 13 bases between the two germline ends. Germline loops: CDR1 SNHLY, CDR2 FYNNEI. The CDR3 coding sequence is TGTGCCAGCAATGGTAGGGAGGTCTATGGCTACACCTTC. Its translation: CASNGREVYGYTF.

This clonotype was observed many times. The chain joins TRBV6-6 to TRBJ2-7; D is unclear. The CDR3 extends over 14 amino acids. Between the trimmed V and J ends, which lost 0 bases and 3 bases, there was a span of 9 bases. CDR1 MNHNY and CDR2 SVGAGI come from the germline V gene (reference sequence). CDR3 region: CASSYSIGFYEQYF. For the CDR3, the DNA is TGTGCCAGCAGTTACTCGATAGGGTTCTACGAGCAGTACTTC.

V and J are TRBV7-9 and TRBJ1-1, with D perhaps matching TRBD1 (5 bases). V gave up 6 bases and J gave up 8 bases, with 13 bases separating them. CDR1 is SEHNR, CDR2 FQNEAQ, per germline (reference sequence). The CDR3 runs 12 residues. Written as DNA, the CDR3 is TGTGCCAGCAGGCCGGGGACGTCCGAAGCTTTCTTT. Its translation is CASRPGTSEAFF.

This clonotype was recorded at least ten times. The rearrangement links TRBV7-6 to TRBJ1-5, with TRBD1 identical over 8 bases. CDR3 size: 17 residues. The junction had 7 bases not matched to a gene; V was cut back by 1 base and J by 2 bases. Germline loops: CDR1 SGHVS, CDR2 FNYEAQ. CDR3 DNA: TGTGCCAGCAGCTTAGGTACAGGGGGAGGTGGCAATCAGCCCCAGCATTTT. Its protein product is CASSLGTGGGGNQPQHF.

This clonotype was observed a few times. The rearrangement uses TRBV27 and TRBJ2-7; 7 nucleotides match TRBD1. V was pared by 10 bases and J by 7 bases, with 7 bases of the junction left unmatched. Germline V gene data show CDR1 as MNHEY and CDR2 as SMNVEV (reference sequence). This CDR3 has 11 residues. Written as DNA, the CDR3 is TGTGCCACAAGGACAGGCCTAGAGCAGTACTTC. Protein sequence: CATRTGLEQYF.

This clonotype showed up many times. The V and J genes are TRBV12-3 or TRBV12-4 and TRBJ2-2, with TRBD2 identical over 13 bases. CDR3 length: 19 residues. The V segment lost 8 bases and the J segment 2 bases; nucleotides outside the gene matches: 14. The CDR3, as DNA: TGTGCCAGCCATCACCAAAGGACTAGCGGGGGACCCAACACCGGGGAGCTGTTTTTT. Translating gives CASHHQRTSGGPNTGELFF.

This clonotype was detected many times. This rearrangement joins TRBV11-2 to TRBJ1-2; D uncertain. Trimming left V 1 base short and J 3 bases short, with 3 bases between. Germline assignment: CDR1 SGHAT and CDR2 FQNNGV. The CDR3 has 12 residues. CDR3 loop: CASSLGHYGYTF. DNA for the CDR3: TGTGCCAGCAGCTTAGGACACTATGGCTACACCTTC.

The chain joins TRBV7-9 to TRBJ2-1, with TRBD1 matching over 10 bases. This CDR3 is built from 15 residues. Germline values: CDR1 SEHNR, CDR2 FQNEAQ (reference sequence). Trimming cost V 10 bases and J 6 bases; bases outside gene matches: 12. The CDR3 loop reads CATRSGTGVFNEQFF. In nucleotides, the CDR3 is TGTGCCACTAGATCCGGGACAGGGGTTTTCAATGAGCAGTTCTTC.

This clonotype was seen many times. The chain links TRBV25-1 to TRBJ2-2; TRBD2 aligns across 14 bases. The CDR3 loop spans 19 amino acids. V lost 2 bases to trimming and J lost 1 base; unmatched junction nucleotides: 6. Germline V lookup: CDR1 MGHDK, CDR2 SYGVNS. CDR3 in amino acids: CASSEHLTSGGENTGELFF. The CDR3 bases are TGTGCCAGCAGTGAACACTTGACTAGCGGGGGGGAGAACACCGGGGAGCTGTTTTTT.

Ten or more counts support this clonotype. The J gene is TRBJ1-1, the V gene TRBV7-2; D is undetermined. Germline assignment: CDR1 SGHTA and CDR2 FQGNSA. V was pared by 1 base and J by 7 bases, with 7 bases between. The CDR3 has 12 amino acids. CDR3 loop: CASSLDWGEAFF. CDR3 in DNA: TGTGCCAGCAGCTTAGATTGGGGTGAAGCTTTCTTT.

This chain links TRBV28 with TRBJ2-3, with D possibly TRBD2 on 6 matching bases. V was clipped by 3 bases and J by 3 bases, with 25 bases between them. This CDR3 is 19 amino acids long. Germline CDR1 is MDHEN and CDR2 is SYDVKM. In nucleotides, the CDR3 is TGTGCCAGCAGTTTGAAACTCCTTACGGGAGAAAAGAGAACAGATACGCAGTATTTT. Translating it yields CASSLKLLTGEKRTDTQYF.

Ten or more counts support this clonotype. CDR3 sequence (DNA): TGCAGTGTCCCGGTTTGGGGTGAGAATGAGCAGTTCTTC. It encodes CSVPVWGENEQFF. The rearrangement uses TRBV20-1 and TRBJ2-1; D uncertain. The CDR3 runs to 13 residues. With 7 bases removed from V and 7 bases from J, the gap between germline ends came to 17 bases. Germline CDR1 and CDR2: DFQATT and SNEGSKA (reference sequence).

The chain has TRBV7-9 and TRBJ1-2; 7 positions match TRBD1. CDR3 size: 16 residues. V was pared by 4 bases and J by 4 bases, with 12 bases of the junction left unmatched. Per the germline V gene, CDR1 is SEHNR and CDR2 is FQNEAQ (reference sequence). CDR3 loop: CASSSSGIQGIYGYTF. For the CDR3, the DNA is TGTGCCAGCAGCTCCTCTGGAATACAGGGGATCTATGGCTACACCTTC.

V is TRBV7-9 and J is TRBJ2-3; 7 bases match TRBD2. The CDR3 is 14 residues long. Looked up from germline, CDR1 is SEHNR and CDR2 is FQNEAQ (reference sequence). The trim removed 5 bases at V and 8 bases at J, leaving 10 bases unmatched. DNA of the CDR3: TGTGCCAGCAGCCGGACTAGAGGTTCAGGTACGCAGTATTTT. Encoded protein: CASSRTRGSGTQYF. Supplemented by reference TRBV7-9 and TRBJ2-3, the full variable domain reads DTGVSQNPRHKITKRGQNVTFRCDPISEHNRLYWYRQTLGQGPEFLTYFQNEAQLEKSRLLSDRFSAERPKGSFSTLEIQRTEQGDSAMYLCASSRTRGSGTQYFGPGTRLTVL.

At least ten counts were recorded for this clonotype. The rearrangement links TRBV12-3 or TRBV12-4 to TRBJ2-3; D not resolved. The CDR3 loop spans 14 amino acids. Trimming took 7 bases from V and 3 from J, leaving 14 bases between them. CDR3 coding DNA: TGTGCCAGCACCTTCGCTGGGGTTACAGATACGCAGTATTTT. Protein sequence: CASTFAGVTDTQYF.

This clonotype was detected many times. The chain uses TRBV2 and TRBJ2-1; the D is unclear. V was cut by 3 bases and J by 0 bases, with 9 bases left in between. The CDR3 totals 15 residues. In germline, CDR1 is SNHLY, CDR2 FYNNEI. This CDR3 is CASSETSSSYNEQFF. For the CDR3, the DNA is TGTGCCAGCAGTGAGACATCGAGCTCCTACAATGAGCAGTTCTTC.

The sample holds a few counts of this clonotype. CDR3 nucleotide sequence: TGTGCCAGCAGCGTAGCTATGGGACCCCCATACGAGCAGTACTTC. Its protein is CASSVAMGPPYEQYF. The gene calls are TRBV9 and TRBJ2-7; TRBD1 or TRBD2 may be the D gene (5 bases each). CDR3 size: 15 residues. Germline values: CDR1 SGDLS, CDR2 YYNGEE. The germline V and J ends were trimmed by 0 bases and 4 bases, with 14 bases remaining between them.

The chain employs TRBV7-2 and TRBJ2-7; D perhaps matches TRBD2 (5 bases). Germline-derived CDR1 and CDR2 are SGHTA and FQGNSA. V was pared by 5 bases and J by 3 bases, with 17 bases between. The CDR3 loop spans 15 amino acids. The CDR3 protein is CASSRTGGGGYEQYF. CDR3 bases: TGTGCCAGCAGCAGAACTGGAGGCGGCGGCTACGAGCAGTACTTC.

This clonotype was observed a handful of times. The chain combines TRBV28 with TRBJ1-2; D gene unclear. The CDR3 runs to 12 residues. The germline V gene encodes CDR1 MDHEN and CDR2 SYDVKM. The V gene lost 2 bases and the J gene lost 4 bases, with 5 bases spanning the gap. CDR3 amino acids: CASSLTSYGYTF. CDR3 coding DNA: TGTGCCAGCAGTTTAACGAGCTATGGCTACACCTTC.

This clonotype was detected ten times or more. The chain has TRBV27 and TRBJ1-1; D may be TRBD1 (6 bases). This CDR3 is built from 15 residues. Germline CDR1 reads MNHEY; CDR2 reads SMNVEV (reference sequence). V shed 2 bases and J shed 0 bases, with 10 bases lying between them. This CDR3 is CASSLGGQMNTEAFF. CDR3 coding DNA: TGTGCCAGCAGTTTAGGCGGACAGATGAACACTGAAGCTTTCTTT.

This clonotype showed up many times. This chain joins TRBV18 and TRBJ2-5; D remains ambiguous. CDR3 size: 13 residues. Germline CDR1 KGHSH, CDR2 LQKENI. The ends were cut back, 6 bases at V and 1 base at J, with 9 bases in the middle. Written as DNA, the CDR3 is TGTGCCAGCTCCCTCTCTTTCCAAGAGACCCAGTACTTC. This codes for CASSLSFQETQYF.